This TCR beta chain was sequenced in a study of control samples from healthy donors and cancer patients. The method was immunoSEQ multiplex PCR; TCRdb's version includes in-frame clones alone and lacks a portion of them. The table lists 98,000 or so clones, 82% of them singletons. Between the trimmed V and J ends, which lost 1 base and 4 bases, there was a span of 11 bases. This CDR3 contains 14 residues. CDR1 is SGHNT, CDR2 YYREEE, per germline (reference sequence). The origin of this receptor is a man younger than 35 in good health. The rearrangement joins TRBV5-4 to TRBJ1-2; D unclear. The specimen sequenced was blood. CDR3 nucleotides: TGTGCCAGCAGCTTGAGGACCTCCCTCTATGGCTACACCTTC. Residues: CASSLRTSLYGYTF.